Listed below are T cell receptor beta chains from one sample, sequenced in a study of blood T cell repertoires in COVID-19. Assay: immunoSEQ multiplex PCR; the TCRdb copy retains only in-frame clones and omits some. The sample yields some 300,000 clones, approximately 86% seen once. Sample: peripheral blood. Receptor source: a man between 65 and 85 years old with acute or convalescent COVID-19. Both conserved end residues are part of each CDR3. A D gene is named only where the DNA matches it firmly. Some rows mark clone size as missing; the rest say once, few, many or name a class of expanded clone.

CASSLTGDNEQFF	TGTGCCAGCAGTTTAACAGGGGACAATGAGCAGTTCTTC	-	TRBD1	TRBV28	TRBJ2-1
CASRSQGEAFF	TGTGCCAGCAGATCCCAGGGTGAAGCTTTCTTT	once	-	TRBV28	TRBJ1-1
CASSENRYNEQFF	TGTGCCAGCAGTGAAAACAGATACAATGAGCAGTTCTTC	-	-	TRBV6-1	TRBJ2-1
CASSPGRVGYEQYF	TGTGCCAGCTCACCAGGCAGGGTTGGCTACGAGCAGTACTTC	-	-	TRBV18	TRBJ2-7
CASSRRQGTQPQHF	TGTGCCAGCAGCCGGAGACAGGGCACTCAGCCCCAGCATTTT	once	TRBD1	TRBV3-1/TRBV3-2	TRBJ1-5
CAWSGLGFSGNTIYF	TGTGCCTGGAGCGGCTTGGGCTTCTCTGGAAACACCATATATTTT	few	-	TRBV30	TRBJ1-3
CASHRQGNTGELFF	TGTGCCTCTCACCGACAGGGGAATACCGGGGAGCTGTTTTTT	-	TRBD1	TRBV30	TRBJ2-2
CASSERPGAQFF	TGTGCCAGCAGTGAACGTCCAGGGGCCCAGTTCTTC	-	-	TRBV25-1	TRBJ2-1
CASSYANRGPDYGYTF	TGTGCCAGCAGTTACGCGAACAGGGGCCCGGACTATGGCTACACCTTC	-	TRBD1	TRBV6-5	TRBJ1-2
CASSVETRQGAETQYF	TGCGCCAGCAGCGTGGAAACACGACAGGGAGCAGAGACCCAGTACTTC	-	TRBD1	TRBV5-1	TRBJ2-5
CASSDPLAGGSTDTQYF	TGTGCCAGCAGCGATCCGCTAGCGGGGGGTAGCACAGATACGCAGTATTTT	few	TRBD2	TRBV7-2	TRBJ2-3
CASGQGLQPQHF	TGTGCCAGCGGTCAGGGCCTTCAGCCCCAGCATTTT	-	-	TRBV27	TRBJ1-5
CASNGREQPQHF	TGTGCCAGTAACGGACGGGAACAGCCCCAGCATTTT	-	-	TRBV19	TRBJ1-5
CASSSPPGAGVSDTQYF	TGTGCCAGCAGTTCCCCCCCGGGAGCGGGAGTCTCAGATACGCAGTATTTT	-	TRBD2	TRBV28	TRBJ2-3
CASSSLIFSQPQHF	TGTGCCAGCAGTTCCCTTATTTTTAGTCAGCCCCAGCATTTT	-	-	TRBV27	TRBJ1-5
CAWSTGLSYNEQFF	TGTGCCTGGAGTACGGGACTCTCCTACAATGAGCAGTTCTTC	-	-	TRBV30	TRBJ2-1
CASTGGSGNTIYF	TGCGCCAGCACCGGGGGGTCTGGAAACACCATATATTTT	few	-	TRBV5-1	TRBJ1-3
CASSQGTGEKLFF	TGCGCCAGCAGCCAGGGGACAGGTGAAAAACTGTTTTTT	-	TRBD1	TRBV4-3	TRBJ1-4
CACSGRVSGELFF	TGTGCCTGCAGCGGGAGGGTGTCCGGGGAGCTGTTTTTT	-	TRBD2	TRBV19	TRBJ2-2
CASSVRGNSPLHF	TGTGCCAGCAGTGTTAGAGGAAATTCACCCCTCCACTTT	few	-	TRBV2	TRBJ1-6
CASSVGTSGGSDTQYF	TGTGCCAGCAGCGTTGGGACTAGCGGGGGTTCAGATACGCAGTATTTT	-	TRBD2	TRBV9	TRBJ2-3
CASRTRVQETQYF	TGTGCCAGCAGGACTAGGGTCCAAGAGACCCAGTACTTC	-	-	TRBV6-6	TRBJ2-5
CASSIRSRSREKLFF	TGTGCCAGCAGCATTCGGAGTAGGTCACGAGAAAAACTGTTTTTT	-	-	TRBV6-5	TRBJ1-4
CASRPGLAGTGELFF	TGTGCCAGCAGGCCGGGACTAGCGGGCACCGGGGAGCTGTTTTTT	-	TRBD2	TRBV27	TRBJ2-2
CASSPGRAYEQYF	TGTGCCAGCAGTCCAGGGAGGGCCTACGAGCAGTACTTC	-	TRBD2	TRBV28	TRBJ2-7
CASSRPSGPQGEQFF	TGTGCCAGCAGCCGACCTAGCGGGCCCCAGGGGGAGCAGTTCTTC	once	TRBD2	TRBV11-2	TRBJ2-1
CAWSVRGRGLQYF	TGTGCCTGGAGTGTACGAGGGAGGGGACTGCAGTACTTC	-	TRBD2	TRBV30	TRBJ2-7
CASSVFPRQGGTGELFF	TGTGCCAGCAGCGTATTCCCTCGACAGGGGGGTACCGGGGAGCTGTTTTTT	-	TRBD1	TRBV9	TRBJ2-2
CASSYSPGGEQFF	TGTGCCAGCAGTTATAGTCCGGGGGGTGAGCAGTTCTTC	-	TRBD2	TRBV2	TRBJ2-1
CASSYREYEQYF	TGTGCCAGCAGTTACAGGGAATACGAGCAGTACTTC	few	-	TRBV28	TRBJ2-7
CATSDSTTVNQPQHF	TGTGCCACCAGTGATTCCACGACAGTGAATCAGCCCCAGCATTTT	-	-	TRBV24-1	TRBJ1-5
CASSLDRGPGEQYF	TGTGCCAGCAGCTTAGACAGGGGGCCTGGCGAGCAGTACTTC	-	TRBD1	TRBV7-9	TRBJ2-7
CASSLIEQGFRNTEAFF	TGTGCCAGCAGTTTAATAGAACAGGGTTTCAGGAACACTGAAGCTTTCTTT	few	-	TRBV28	TRBJ1-1
CAWSVQRGGPIYF	TGTGCCTGGAGTGTACAGCGGGGGGGCCCCATATATTTT	-	-	TRBV30	TRBJ1-3
CAISPRGQNTEAFF	TGTGCCATCAGTCCCCGGGGACAGAACACTGAAGCTTTCTTT	once	-	TRBV10-3	TRBJ1-1
CASSLDQGTRQPQHF	TGTGCCAGCAGCCTAGACCAGGGGACCCGTCAGCCCCAGCATTTT	-	-	TRBV6-6	TRBJ1-5
CATRPTGDTGELFF	TGTGCCACCCGACCGACAGGGGACACCGGGGAGCTGTTTTTT	-	TRBD1	TRBV19	TRBJ2-2
CASSHRDRGNNEQFF	TGCGCCAGCAGCCACCGAGACAGGGGTAACAATGAGCAGTTCTTC	-	TRBD1	TRBV4-3	TRBJ2-1
CASSLTDNYEQYF	TGCGCCAGCAGCTTGACAGATAACTACGAGCAGTACTTC	once	-	TRBV5-1	TRBJ2-7
CASKGLIQETQYF	TGTGCCAGCAAGGGACTGATACAAGAGACCCAGTACTTC	few	-	TRBV18	TRBJ2-5
CASSLPSTHKTNQPQHF	TGTGCCAGCAGCTTGCCGTCTACACACAAGACTAATCAGCCCCAGCATTTT	-	-	TRBV5-6	TRBJ1-5
CASSLKEGYEQYF	TGTGCCAGCAGCTTAAAGGAGGGCTACGAGCAGTACTTC	-	-	TRBV7-2	TRBJ2-7
CASSQAASGGSREQFF	TGTGCCAGCAGCCAAGCTGCTAGCGGGGGCTCGCGGGAGCAGTTCTTC	many	TRBD2	TRBV14	TRBJ2-1
CASSLAGGDTQYF	TGTGCCAGCAGTTTAGCGGGTGGAGATACGCAGTATTTT	-	-	TRBV28	TRBJ2-3
CASSPIAPGGSYGYTF	TGTGCCAGCAGCCCCATAGCGCCAGGGGGAAGTTATGGCTACACCTTC	-	TRBD1	TRBV4-2	TRBJ1-2
CASSPATDNSPLHF	TGTGCCAGCAGCCCCGCAACAGATAATTCACCCCTCCACTTT	-	-	TRBV27	TRBJ1-6
CASSRLATTYNEQFF	TGTGCCAGCAGCAGACTAGCGACCACTTACAATGAGCAGTTCTTC	-	TRBD2	TRBV3-1/TRBV3-2	TRBJ2-1
CASSPRQGASNNEQFF	TGTGCCAGCAGCCCGCGACAGGGGGCCAGCAACAATGAGCAGTTCTTC	-	TRBD1	TRBV7-6	TRBJ2-1
CATSRGPAALSYEQYF	TGTGCCACCAGCAGGGGCCCAGCGGCGCTCTCCTACGAGCAGTACTTC	-	-	TRBV15	TRBJ2-7
CASSRRLAGNTGELFF	TGTGCCAGCAGTCGAAGGCTAGCGGGAAACACCGGGGAGCTGTTTTTT	-	TRBD2	TRBV4-2	TRBJ2-2
CASSVSGPGEQYF	TGTGCCAGCAGCGTGTCAGGGCCTGGCGAGCAGTACTTC	-	-	TRBV9	TRBJ2-7
CASSLEADTDTQYF	TGTGCCAGCAGCTTAGAGGCAGACACAGATACGCAGTATTTT	-	-	TRBV11-2	TRBJ2-3
CAWSARQAQYF	TGTGCCTGGAGTGCAAGGCAGGCCCAGTACTTC	-	-	TRBV30	TRBJ2-5
CASSYGLAGSYEQYF	TGTGCCAGCAGCTACGGACTAGCGGGGTCTTACGAGCAGTACTTC	-	TRBD2	TRBV7-2	TRBJ2-7
CSSSTGYGYTF	TGCAGCTCATCTACAGGATATGGCTACACCTTC	once	-	TRBV29-1	TRBJ1-2
CASGASGGVNEQFF	TGCGCCAGCGGGGCTAGCGGGGGGGTGAATGAGCAGTTCTTC	many	TRBD2	TRBV4-1	TRBJ2-1
CASSKTSGVSGELFF	TGCGCCAGCAGCAAGACTAGCGGGGTGTCCGGGGAGCTGTTTTTT	-	TRBD2	TRBV5-1	TRBJ2-2
CASTDPQRQTQYF	TGTGCCAGCACCGACCCCCAGCGTCAGACCCAGTACTTC	-	-	TRBV6-5	TRBJ2-5